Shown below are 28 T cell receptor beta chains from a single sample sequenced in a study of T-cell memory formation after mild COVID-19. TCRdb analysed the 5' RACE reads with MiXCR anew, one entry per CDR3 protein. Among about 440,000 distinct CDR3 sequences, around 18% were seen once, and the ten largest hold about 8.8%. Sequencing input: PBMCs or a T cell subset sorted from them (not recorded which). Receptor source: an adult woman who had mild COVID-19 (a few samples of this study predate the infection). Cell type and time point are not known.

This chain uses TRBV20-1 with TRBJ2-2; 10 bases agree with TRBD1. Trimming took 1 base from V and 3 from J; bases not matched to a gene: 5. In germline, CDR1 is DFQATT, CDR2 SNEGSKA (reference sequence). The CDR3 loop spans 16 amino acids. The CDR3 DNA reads TGCAGTGCTAGAGTAACCGGGACAGGGGACACCGGGGAGCTGTTTTTT. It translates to CSARVTGTGDTGELFF.

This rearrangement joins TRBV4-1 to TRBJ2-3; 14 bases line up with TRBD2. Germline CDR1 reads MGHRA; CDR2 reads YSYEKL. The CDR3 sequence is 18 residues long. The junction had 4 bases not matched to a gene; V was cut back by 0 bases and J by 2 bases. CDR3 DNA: TGCGCCAGCAGCCAAGAAGGACTAGCGGGAGGACCCACAGATACGCAGTATTTT. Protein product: CASSQEGLAGGPTDTQYF.

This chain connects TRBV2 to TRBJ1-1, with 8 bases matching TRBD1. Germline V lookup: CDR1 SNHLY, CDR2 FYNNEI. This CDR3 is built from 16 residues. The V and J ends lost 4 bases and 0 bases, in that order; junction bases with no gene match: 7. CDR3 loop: CASSGDRIDLNTEAFF. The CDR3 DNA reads TGTGCCAGCAGTGGGGACAGGATTGATTTGAACACTGAAGCTTTCTTT.

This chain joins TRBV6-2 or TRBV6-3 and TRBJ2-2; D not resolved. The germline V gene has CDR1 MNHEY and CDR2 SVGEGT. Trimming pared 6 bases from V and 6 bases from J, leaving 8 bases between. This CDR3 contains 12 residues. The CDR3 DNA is TGTGCCAGCAGAGCGTCTCCCGGGGAGCTGTTTTTT. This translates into CASRASPGELFF.

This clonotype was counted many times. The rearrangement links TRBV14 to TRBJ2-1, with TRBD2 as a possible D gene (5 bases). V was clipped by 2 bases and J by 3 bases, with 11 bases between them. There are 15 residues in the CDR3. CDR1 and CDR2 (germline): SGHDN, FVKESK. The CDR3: CASSQRGSSYNEQFF. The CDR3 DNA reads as TGTGCCAGCAGCCAACGAGGGTCCAGCTACAATGAGCAGTTCTTC.

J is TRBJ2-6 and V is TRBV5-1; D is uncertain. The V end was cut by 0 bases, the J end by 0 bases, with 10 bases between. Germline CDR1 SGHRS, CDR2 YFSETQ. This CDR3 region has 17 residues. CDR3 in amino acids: CASSLGGFASGANVLTF. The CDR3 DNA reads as TGCGCCAGCAGCTTGGGGGGTTTCGCCTCTGGGGCCAACGTCCTGACTTTC.

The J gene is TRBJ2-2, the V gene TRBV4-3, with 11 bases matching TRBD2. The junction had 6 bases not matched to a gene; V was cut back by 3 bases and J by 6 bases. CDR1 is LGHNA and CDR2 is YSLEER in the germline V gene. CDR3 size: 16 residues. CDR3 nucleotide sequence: TGCGCCAGCAGCCACAAACTAGCGGGAGAAGCCGGGGAGCTGTTTTTT. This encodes CASSHKLAGEAGELFF.

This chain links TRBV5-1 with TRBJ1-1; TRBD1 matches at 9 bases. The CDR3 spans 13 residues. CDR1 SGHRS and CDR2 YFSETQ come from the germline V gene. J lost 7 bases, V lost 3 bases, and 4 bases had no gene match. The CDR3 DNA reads TGCGCCAGCAGCTCGGGACAGGGATTTGAAGCTTTCTTT. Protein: CASSSGQGFEAFF.

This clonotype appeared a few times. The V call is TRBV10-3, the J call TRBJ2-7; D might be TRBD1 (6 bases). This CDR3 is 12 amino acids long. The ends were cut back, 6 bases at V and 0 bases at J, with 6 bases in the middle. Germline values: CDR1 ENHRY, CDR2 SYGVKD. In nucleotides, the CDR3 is TGTGCCATCAGGGACAGCTCCTACGAGCAGTACTTC. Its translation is CAIRDSSYEQYF.

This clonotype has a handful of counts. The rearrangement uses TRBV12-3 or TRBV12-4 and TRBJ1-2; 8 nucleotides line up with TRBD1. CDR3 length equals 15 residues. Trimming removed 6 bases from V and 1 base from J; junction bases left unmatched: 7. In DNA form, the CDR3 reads TGTGCCAGCAGCCTTCGGACAGGGATTAACTATGGCTACACCTTC. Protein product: CASSLRTGINYGYTF.

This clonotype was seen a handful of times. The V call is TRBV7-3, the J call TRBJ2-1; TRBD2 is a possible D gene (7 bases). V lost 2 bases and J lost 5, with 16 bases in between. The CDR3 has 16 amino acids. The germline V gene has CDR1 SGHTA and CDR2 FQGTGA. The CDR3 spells CASSLGAGATHNEQFF. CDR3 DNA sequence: TGTGCCAGCAGCTTAGGCGCGGGGGCGACACACAATGAGCAGTTCTTC.

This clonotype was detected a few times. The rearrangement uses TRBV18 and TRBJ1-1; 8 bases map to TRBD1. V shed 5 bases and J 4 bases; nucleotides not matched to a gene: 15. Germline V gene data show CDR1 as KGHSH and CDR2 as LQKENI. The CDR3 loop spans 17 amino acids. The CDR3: CASSSKHTGQGRTEAFF. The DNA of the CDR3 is TGTGCCAGCTCATCCAAACATACCGGACAGGGACGCACTGAAGCTTTCTTT.

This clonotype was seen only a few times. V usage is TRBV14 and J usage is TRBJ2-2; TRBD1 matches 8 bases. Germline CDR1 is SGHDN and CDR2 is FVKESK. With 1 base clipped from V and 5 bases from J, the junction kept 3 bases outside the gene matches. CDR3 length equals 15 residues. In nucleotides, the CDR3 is TGTGCCAGCAGCCAAGCGGACAGGGAGACCGGGGAGCTGTTTTTT. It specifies CASSQADRETGELFF.

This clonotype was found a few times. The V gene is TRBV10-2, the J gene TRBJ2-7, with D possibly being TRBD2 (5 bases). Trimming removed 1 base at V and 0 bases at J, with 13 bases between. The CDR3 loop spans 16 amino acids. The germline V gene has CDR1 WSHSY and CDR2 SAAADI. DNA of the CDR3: TGCGCCAGCAGTGAGTTTGTCCAGCGGAGCTCCTACGAGCAGTACTTC. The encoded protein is CASSEFVQRSSYEQYF.

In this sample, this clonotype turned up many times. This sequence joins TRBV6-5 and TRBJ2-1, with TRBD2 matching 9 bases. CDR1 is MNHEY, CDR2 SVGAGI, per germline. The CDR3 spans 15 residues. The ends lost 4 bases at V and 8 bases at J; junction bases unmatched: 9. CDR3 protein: CASSFPGVAGDEQFF. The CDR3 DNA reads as TGTGCCAGCAGTTTCCCCGGGGTAGCGGGAGATGAGCAGTTCTTC.

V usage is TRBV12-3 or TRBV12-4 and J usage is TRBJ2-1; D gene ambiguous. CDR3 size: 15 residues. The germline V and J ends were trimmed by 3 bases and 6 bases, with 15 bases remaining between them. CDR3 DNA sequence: TGTGCCAGCAGTTTTAAGAAGGGATACCCCAATGAGCAGTTCTTC. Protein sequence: CASSFKKGYPNEQFF.

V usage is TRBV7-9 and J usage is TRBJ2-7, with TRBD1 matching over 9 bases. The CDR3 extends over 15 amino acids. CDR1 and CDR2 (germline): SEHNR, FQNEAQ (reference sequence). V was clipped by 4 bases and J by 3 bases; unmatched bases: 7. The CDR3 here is CASSSDRGLNYEQYF. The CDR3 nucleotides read TGTGCCAGCAGCTCAGACAGGGGGTTAAACTACGAGCAGTACTTC.

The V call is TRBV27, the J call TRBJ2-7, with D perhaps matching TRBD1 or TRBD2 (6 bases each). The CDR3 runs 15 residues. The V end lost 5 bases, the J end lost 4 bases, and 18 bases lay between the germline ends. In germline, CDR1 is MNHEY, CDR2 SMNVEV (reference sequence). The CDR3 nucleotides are TGTGCCAGCAGTGACGGAGGGGGAATGTTGTACGAGCAGTACTTC. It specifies CASSDGGGMLYEQYF.

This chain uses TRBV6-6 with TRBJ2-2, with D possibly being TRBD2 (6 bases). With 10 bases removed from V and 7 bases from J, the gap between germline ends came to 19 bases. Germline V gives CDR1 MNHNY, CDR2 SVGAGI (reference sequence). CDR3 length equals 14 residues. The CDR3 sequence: CATTGRAGSGELFF. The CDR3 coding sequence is TGTGCCACCACCGGGAGAGCTGGAAGCGGGGAGCTGTTTTTT.

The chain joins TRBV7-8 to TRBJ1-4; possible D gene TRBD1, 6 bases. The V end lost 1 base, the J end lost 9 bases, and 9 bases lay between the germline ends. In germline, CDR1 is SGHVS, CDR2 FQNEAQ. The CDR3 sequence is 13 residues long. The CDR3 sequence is CASSLGQAKKLFF. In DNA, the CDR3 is TGTGCCAGCAGCTTAGGACAGGCGAAAAAACTGTTTTTT.

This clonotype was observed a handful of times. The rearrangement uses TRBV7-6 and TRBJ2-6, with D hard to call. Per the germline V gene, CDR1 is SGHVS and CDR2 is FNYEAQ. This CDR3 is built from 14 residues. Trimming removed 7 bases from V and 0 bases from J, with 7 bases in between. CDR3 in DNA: TGTGCCAGCACTGCCATCTCTGGGGCCAACGTCCTGACTTTC. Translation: CASTAISGANVLTF.

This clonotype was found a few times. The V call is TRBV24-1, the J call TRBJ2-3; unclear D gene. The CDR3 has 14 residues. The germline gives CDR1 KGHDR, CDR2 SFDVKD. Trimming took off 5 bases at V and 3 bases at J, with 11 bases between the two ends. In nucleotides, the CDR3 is TGTGCCACCAGTGGCGCAGGTAATACAGATACGCAGTATTTT. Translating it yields CATSGAGNTDTQYF.

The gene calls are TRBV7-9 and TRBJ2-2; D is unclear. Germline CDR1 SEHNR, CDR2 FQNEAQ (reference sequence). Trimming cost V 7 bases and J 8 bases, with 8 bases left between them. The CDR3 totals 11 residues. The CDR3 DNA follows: TGTGCCAGCACCTCCCGGGGGGAGCTGTTTTTT. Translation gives CASTSRGELFF. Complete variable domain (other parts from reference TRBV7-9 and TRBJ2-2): DTGVSQNPRHKITKRGQNVTFRCDPISEHNRLYWYRQTLGQGPEFLTYFQNEAQLEKSRLLSDRFSAERPKGSFSTLEIQRTEQGDSAMYLCASTSRGELFFGEGSRLTVL.

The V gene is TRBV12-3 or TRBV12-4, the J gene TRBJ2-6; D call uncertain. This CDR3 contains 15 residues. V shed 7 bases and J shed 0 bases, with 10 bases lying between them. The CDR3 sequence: CASTLRSSGANVLTF. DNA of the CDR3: TGTGCCAGCACCCTAAGGAGCTCTGGGGCCAACGTCCTGACTTTC.

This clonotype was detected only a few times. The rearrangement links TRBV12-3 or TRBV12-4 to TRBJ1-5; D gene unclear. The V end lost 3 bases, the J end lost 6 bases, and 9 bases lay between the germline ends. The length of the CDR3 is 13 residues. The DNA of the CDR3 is TGTGCCAGCAGTTTGAAGGGTAGTCAGCCCCAGCATTTT. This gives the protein CASSLKGSQPQHF.

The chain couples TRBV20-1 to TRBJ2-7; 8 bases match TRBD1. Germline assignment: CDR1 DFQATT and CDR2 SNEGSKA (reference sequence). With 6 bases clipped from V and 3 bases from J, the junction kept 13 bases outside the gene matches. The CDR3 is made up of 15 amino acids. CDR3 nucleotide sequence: TGCAGTGCGCTCCCAAGGACAGGGACTTACTACGAGCAGTACTTC. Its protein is CSALPRTGTYYEQYF.

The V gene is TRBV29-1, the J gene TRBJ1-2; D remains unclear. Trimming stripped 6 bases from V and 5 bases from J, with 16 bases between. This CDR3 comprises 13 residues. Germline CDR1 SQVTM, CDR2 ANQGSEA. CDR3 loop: CSVVRTREYGYTF. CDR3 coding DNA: TGCAGCGTGGTACGGACCCGTGAGTATGGCTACACCTTC.

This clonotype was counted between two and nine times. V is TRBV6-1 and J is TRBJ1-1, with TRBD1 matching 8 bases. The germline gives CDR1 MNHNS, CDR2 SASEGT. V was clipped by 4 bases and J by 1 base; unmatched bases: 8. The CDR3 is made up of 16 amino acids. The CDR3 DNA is TGTGCCAGCAGTGTGACCGTTGGACAGGGGAACACTGAAGCTTTCTTT. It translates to CASSVTVGQGNTEAFF.